This is a list of T cell receptor beta chains from one sample in a study of T-cell memory formation after mild COVID-19. MiXCR, applied by TCRdb to the 5' RACE reads, yields one record per CDR3 protein. Of approximately 100,000 distinct CDR3 sequences in the sample, over 15% were seen once. Sample: PBMCs or a T cell subset sorted from them (not recorded which). Receptors were obtained from an adult woman who had mild COVID-19 (a few samples of this study predate the infection). Cell type and time point are not known. The CDR3 runs from the conserved cysteine through the conserved F or W. The order of the fields is D gene, clone size, J gene, V gene, CDR3 DNA, CDR3 protein. A D gene is named only where the DNA matches it firmly. Expanded clones are given a class, and other clones once, few, many or no size at all.

. | . | TRBJ2-5 | TRBV5-6 | TGTGCCAGCAGCTCGACAGCGATCCAAGAGACCCAGTACTTC | CASSSTAIQETQYF
. | few | TRBJ2-7 | TRBV5-5 | TGTGCCAGCAGCTACCGGGACGGAGCCTACGAGCAGTACTTC | CASSYRDGAYEQYF
. | few | TRBJ2-7 | TRBV5-1 | TGCGCCAGCAGCTTGGAGCCAGGGGCCTCCTACGAGCAGTACTTC | CASSLEPGASYEQYF
. | . | TRBJ2-1 | TRBV7-7 | TGTGCTAGCAGCCCAAATACGGGCAATGAGCAGTTCTTC | CASSPNTGNEQFF
. | . | TRBJ1-1 | TRBV7-2 | TGTGCCAGCAGCTCGCACCACAGTTCAAACACTGAAGCTTTCTTT | CASSSHHSSNTEAFF
. | . | TRBJ2-5 | TRBV24-1 | TGTGCCACCAGTGAACAGGGAATGAAGACCCAGTACTTC | CATSEQGMKTQYF
. | few | TRBJ2-5 | TRBV9 | TGTGCCAGCAGCGGGGGACGAGAAGAGACCCAGTACTTC | CASSGGREETQYF
TRBD1 | few | TRBJ2-7 | TRBV29-1 | TGCAGCGTTGCACCGGGACAGGGCGCCGAGCAGTACTTC | CSVAPGQGAEQYF
. | . | TRBJ2-2 | TRBV5-1 | TGCGCCAGCACCCGACACGAGAACACCGGGGAGCTGTTTTTT | CASTRHENTGELFF
. | few | TRBJ2-7 | TRBV4-2 | TGTGCCAGCAGCCAAAACCTCGAGCAGTACTTC | CASSQNLEQYF
TRBD2 | . | TRBJ2-1 | TRBV6-5 | TGTGCCAGCAGTTACTCGGCGGGGGGGCTATACAATGAGCAGTTCTTC | CASSYSAGGLYNEQFF
TRBD2 | . | TRBJ2-7 | TRBV7-2 | TGTGCCAGCAGCTCTAGCGGGCACTCCTACGAGCAGTACTTC | CASSSSGHSYEQYF
TRBD2 | . | TRBJ2-7 | TRBV7-9 | TGTGCCAGCAGCTCCGGGACTAGCGGTCGAGGCGAGCAGTACTTC | CASSSGTSGRGEQYF
. | few | TRBJ2-7 | TRBV7-9 | TGTGCCAGCAGCGGCATCCCGGCCCCAATGGACGAGCAGTACTTC | CASSGIPAPMDEQYF
TRBD2 | . | TRBJ2-5 | TRBV4-1 | TGCGCCAGCAGCCAAGCCACTAGCGGCGGGAAGACCCAGTACTTC | CASSQATSGGKTQYF
. | few | TRBJ1-1 | TRBV30 | TGTGCCTGGAATACGCAGTGGATGAACACTGAAGCTTTCTTT | CAWNTQWMNTEAFF
TRBD1 | once | TRBJ1-1 | TRBV2 | TGTGCCAGCAGGGCAACATGGACAGGAAACACTGAAGCTTTCTTT | CASRATWTGNTEAFF
. | . | TRBJ1-2 | TRBV14 | TGTGCCAGCAGCCAGACGGCCTACTATGGCTACACCTTC | CASSQTAYYGYTF
. | . | TRBJ2-7 | TRBV7-2 | TGTGCCAGCAGCTCGTGGTTGGGGGTCGAGCAGTACTTC | CASSSWLGVEQYF
. | once | TRBJ1-1 | TRBV12-3/TRBV12-4 | TGTGCCAGCAGCCCCCCTGGGTGGTACAAGAACACTGAAGCTTTCTTT | CASSPPGWYKNTEAFF
. | . | TRBJ2-7 | TRBV5-8 | TGTGCCAGCAGCATAACTTACGCCTCCTACGAGCAGTACTTC | CASSITYASYEQYF
TRBD1 | few | TRBJ2-7 | TRBV6-5 | TGTGCCAGCAGTTACAGCGGACAGGGGAAAAACGAGCAGTACTTC | CASSYSGQGKNEQYF
TRBD1 | few | TRBJ2-1 | TRBV6-4 | TGTGCCAGCAGTGACTCCGGACAGGGTCTTTCTGAGCAGTTCTTC | CASSDSGQGLSEQFF
. | many | TRBJ1-3 | TRBV6-1 | TGTGCCAGCAGTGAAGCCCCGAGCTCTGGAAACACCATATATTTT | CASSEAPSSGNTIYF
. | . | TRBJ2-7 | TRBV12-3/TRBV12-4 | TGTGCCAGCAGTTTACCCCAGGGAAGACACTACGAGCAGTACTTC | CASSLPQGRHYEQYF
. | few | TRBJ1-1 | TRBV7-9 | TGTGCCAGCACCCTGGGCCCGGGATCCATGAACACTGAAGCTTTCTTT | CASTLGPGSMNTEAFF
TRBD2 | few | TRBJ2-3 | TRBV6-5 | TGTGCCAGCAGTCCCACTCTAGCGGGTAGCACAGATACGCAGTATTTT | CASSPTLAGSTDTQYF
. | many | TRBJ2-3 | TRBV24-1 | TGTGCCACCAGTGAAGGGGCACCTAGCACAGATACGCAGTATTTT | CATSEGAPSTDTQYF
. | . | TRBJ2-2 | TRBV6-6 | TGTGCCAGCAGTCCCCCCGGGGAGCTGTTTTTT | CASSPPGELFF
. | . | TRBJ2-7 | TRBV20-1 | TGCAGTGCTAGAGAAATTGTCCAGCGAAGTACCTACGAGCAGTACTTC | CSAREIVQRSTYEQYF
TRBD2 | . | TRBJ2-7 | TRBV29-1 | TGCAGCGCGGGAGGGGACCGTTACGAGCAGTACTTC | CSAGGDRYEQYF
. | . | TRBJ1-2 | TRBV7-9 | TGTGCCAGCAGCTTAGTGGAAGGGGCAGAAAATGGCTACACCTTC | CASSLVEGAENGYTF
. | few | TRBJ2-7 | TRBV5-1 | TGCGCCAGCAGCTTGGTCGGCGTTAGCTCCTACGAGCAGTACTTC | CASSLVGVSSYEQYF
. | . | TRBJ1-1 | TRBV6-5 | TGTGCCAGCAGTTACCTCGACACGTACACTGAAGCTTTCTTT | CASSYLDTYTEAFF
. | few | TRBJ2-7 | TRBV6-5 | TGTGCCAGCAGTTACCAAGCGGCAGACTACGAGCAGTACTTC | CASSYQAADYEQYF
. | few | TRBJ1-1 | TRBV12-3/TRBV12-4 | TGTGCCAGCAAAGTTTTTCAGGGATCGGCTGAAGCTTTCTTT | CASKVFQGSAEAFF
TRBD2 | few | TRBJ2-7 | TRBV10-3 | TGTGCCACCCTTGGCAGCGGGGGGGAGCTTTACGAGCAGTACTTC | CATLGSGGELYEQYF
. | few | TRBJ1-1 | TRBV13 | TGTGCCAGCAGCATCGGAAGGGGGTACACTGAAGCTTTCTTT | CASSIGRGYTEAFF
. | few | TRBJ1-1 | TRBV4-1 | TGCGCCAGCAGCCAAACCCCCGGGTCTAGGACTGAAGCTTTCTTT | CASSQTPGSRTEAFF
TRBD2 | many | TRBJ2-1 | TRBV12-3/TRBV12-4 | TGTGCCAGTCGACTAGCGGGAGGGTACAATGAGCAGTTCTTC | CASRLAGGYNEQFF
. | . | TRBJ2-2 | TRBV5-1 | TGCGCCAGCAGCTTTGGCATACTTAGGTCCGGGGAGCTGTTTTTT | CASSFGILRSGELFF
. | few | TRBJ2-5 | TRBV4-1 | TGCGCCAGCAGCCGTGTGGGTCAAGAGACCCAGTACTTC | CASSRVGQETQYF
. | . | TRBJ1-1 | TRBV7-3 | TGTGCCAGCAGCTTAAGTGCAGGGTGGACTGAAGCTTTCTTT | CASSLSAGWTEAFF
TRBD2 | . | TRBJ2-2 | TRBV4-1 | TGCGCCAGCAGCCAAGTCTTAAGCGGGGATTACACCGGGGAGCTGTTTTTT | CASSQVLSGDYTGELFF
TRBD1 | . | TRBJ1-1 | TRBV7-8 | TGTGCCAGCAGCTTGGCTGGGACAGGCGTAGGCACTGAAGCTTTCTTT | CASSLAGTGVGTEAFF